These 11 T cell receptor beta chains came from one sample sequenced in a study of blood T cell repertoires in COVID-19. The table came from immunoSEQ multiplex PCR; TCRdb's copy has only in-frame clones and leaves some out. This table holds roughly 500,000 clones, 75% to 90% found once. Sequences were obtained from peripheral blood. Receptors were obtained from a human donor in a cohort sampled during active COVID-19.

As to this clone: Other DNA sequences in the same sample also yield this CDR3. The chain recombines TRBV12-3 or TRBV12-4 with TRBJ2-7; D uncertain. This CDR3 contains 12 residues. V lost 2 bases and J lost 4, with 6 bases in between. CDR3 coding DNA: TGTGCCAGCAGTTTACGGGTATACGAGCAGTACTTC. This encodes CASSLRVYEQYF.

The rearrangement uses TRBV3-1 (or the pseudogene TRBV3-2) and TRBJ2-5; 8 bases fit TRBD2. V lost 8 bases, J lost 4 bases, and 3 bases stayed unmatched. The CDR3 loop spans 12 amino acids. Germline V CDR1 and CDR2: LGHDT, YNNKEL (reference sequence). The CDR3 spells CASRGGAETQYF. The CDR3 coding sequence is TGTGCCAGCCGGGGGGGGGCAGAGACCCAGTACTTC.

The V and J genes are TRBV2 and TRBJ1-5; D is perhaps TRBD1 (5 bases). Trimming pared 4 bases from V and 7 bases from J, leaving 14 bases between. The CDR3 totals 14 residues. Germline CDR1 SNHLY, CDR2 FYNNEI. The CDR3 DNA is TGTGCCAGCAGTGTCCAGGGCTCAGACCAGCCCCAGCATTTT. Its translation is CASSVQGSDQPQHF.

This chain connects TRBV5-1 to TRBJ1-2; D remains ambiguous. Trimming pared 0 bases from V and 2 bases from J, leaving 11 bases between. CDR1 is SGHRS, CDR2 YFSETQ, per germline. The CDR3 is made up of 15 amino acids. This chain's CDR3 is CASSLGGDGNYGYTF. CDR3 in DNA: TGCGCCAGCAGCTTGGGGGGAGACGGAAACTATGGCTACACCTTC.

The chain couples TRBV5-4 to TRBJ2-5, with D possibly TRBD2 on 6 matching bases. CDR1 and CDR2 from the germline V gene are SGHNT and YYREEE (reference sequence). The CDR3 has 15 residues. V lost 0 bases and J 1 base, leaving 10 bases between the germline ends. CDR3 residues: CASSLDGGRQETQYF. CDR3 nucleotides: TGTGCCAGCAGCTTGGATGGAGGGCGCCAAGAGACCCAGTACTTC. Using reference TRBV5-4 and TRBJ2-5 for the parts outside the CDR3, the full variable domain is ETGVTQSPTHLIKTRGQQVTLRCSSQSGHNTVSWYQQALGQGPQFIFQYYREEENGRGNFPPRFSGLQFPNYSSELNVNALELDDSALYLCASSLDGGRQETQYFGPGTRLLVL.

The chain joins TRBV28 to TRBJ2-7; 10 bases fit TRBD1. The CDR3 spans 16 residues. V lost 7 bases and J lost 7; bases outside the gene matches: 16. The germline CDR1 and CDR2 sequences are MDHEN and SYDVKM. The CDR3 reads CASISLSGTGVLEQYF. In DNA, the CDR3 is TGTGCCAGCATCTCACTTTCCGGGACAGGGGTTTTGGAGCAGTACTTC.

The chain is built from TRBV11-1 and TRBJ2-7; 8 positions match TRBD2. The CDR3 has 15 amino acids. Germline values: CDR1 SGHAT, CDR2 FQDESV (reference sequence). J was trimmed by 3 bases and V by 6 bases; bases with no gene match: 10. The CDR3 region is CASSLPGGRFYEQYF. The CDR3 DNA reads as TGTGCCAGCAGTCTCCCGGGAGGGAGATTCTACGAGCAGTACTTC.

This CDR3 is CASSFMDSAEHF. The CDR3 DNA is TGTGCCAGCAGTTTCATGGACAGCGCAGAGCATTTT. The chain combines TRBV12-3 or TRBV12-4 with TRBJ1-5; D is possibly TRBD1 (6 bases). This CDR3 spans 12 amino acids. Trimming cost V 3 bases and J 14 bases, with 14 bases left between them.

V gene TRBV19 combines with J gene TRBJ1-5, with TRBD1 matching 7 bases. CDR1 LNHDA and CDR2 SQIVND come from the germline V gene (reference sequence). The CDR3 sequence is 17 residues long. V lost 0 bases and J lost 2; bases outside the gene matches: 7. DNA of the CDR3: TGTGCCAGTAGTATAGAAGGGGGCAGTCTACGCAATCAGCCCCAGCATTTT. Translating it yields CASSIEGGSLRNQPQHF. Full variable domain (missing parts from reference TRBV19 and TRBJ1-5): DGGITQSPKYLFRKEGQNVTLSCEQNLNHDAMYWYRQDPGQGLRLIYYSQIVNDFQKGDIAEGYSVSREKKESFPLTVTSAQKNPTAFYLCASSIEGGSLRNQPQHFGDGTRLSIL.

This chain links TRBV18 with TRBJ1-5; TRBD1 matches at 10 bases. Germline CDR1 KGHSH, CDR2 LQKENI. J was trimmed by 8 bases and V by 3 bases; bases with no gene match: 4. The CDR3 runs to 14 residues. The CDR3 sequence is CASSPTGGEKPQHF. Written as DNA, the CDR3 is TGTGCCAGCTCACCGACAGGGGGCGAGAAGCCCCAGCATTTT.

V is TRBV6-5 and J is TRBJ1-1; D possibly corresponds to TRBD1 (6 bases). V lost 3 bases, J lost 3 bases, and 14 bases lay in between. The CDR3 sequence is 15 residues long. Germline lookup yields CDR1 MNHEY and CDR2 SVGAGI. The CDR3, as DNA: TGTGCCAGCAGTTATCGTGGGGGGGCCTACACTGAAGCTTTCTTT. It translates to CASSYRGGAYTEAFF.